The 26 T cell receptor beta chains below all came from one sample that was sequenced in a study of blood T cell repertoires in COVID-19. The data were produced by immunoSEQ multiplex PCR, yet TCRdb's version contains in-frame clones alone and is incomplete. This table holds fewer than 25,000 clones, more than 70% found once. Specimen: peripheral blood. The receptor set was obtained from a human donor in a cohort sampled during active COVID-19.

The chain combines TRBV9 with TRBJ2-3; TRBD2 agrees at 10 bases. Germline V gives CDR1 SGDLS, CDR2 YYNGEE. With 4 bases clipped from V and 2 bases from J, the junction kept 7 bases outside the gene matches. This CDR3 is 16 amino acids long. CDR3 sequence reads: CASSPRTSGNTDTQYF. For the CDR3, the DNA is TGTGCCAGCAGCCCCCGGACTAGCGGAAACACAGATACGCAGTATTTT.

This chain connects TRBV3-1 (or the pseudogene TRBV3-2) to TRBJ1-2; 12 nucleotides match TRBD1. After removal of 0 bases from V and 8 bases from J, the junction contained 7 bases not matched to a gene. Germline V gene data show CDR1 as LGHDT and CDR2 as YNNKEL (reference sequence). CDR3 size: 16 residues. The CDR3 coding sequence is TGTGCCAGCAGCCAAGACTCGGGACAGGGGGCAGGAGGCTACACCTTC. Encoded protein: CASSQDSGQGAGGYTF.

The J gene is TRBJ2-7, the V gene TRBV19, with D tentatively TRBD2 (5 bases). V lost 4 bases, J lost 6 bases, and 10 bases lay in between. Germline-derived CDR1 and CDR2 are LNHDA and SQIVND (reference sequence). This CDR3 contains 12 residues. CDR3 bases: TGTGCCAGTAGTACCGGGGTCAGCGAGCAGTACTTC. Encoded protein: CASSTGVSEQYF.

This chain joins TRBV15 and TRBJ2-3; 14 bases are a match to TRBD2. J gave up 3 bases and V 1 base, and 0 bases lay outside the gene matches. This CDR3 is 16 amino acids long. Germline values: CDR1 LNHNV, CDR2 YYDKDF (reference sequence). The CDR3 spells CATSRGLAGGTDTQYF. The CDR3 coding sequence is TGTGCCACCAGCAGAGGACTAGCGGGAGGGACAGATACGCAGTATTTT.

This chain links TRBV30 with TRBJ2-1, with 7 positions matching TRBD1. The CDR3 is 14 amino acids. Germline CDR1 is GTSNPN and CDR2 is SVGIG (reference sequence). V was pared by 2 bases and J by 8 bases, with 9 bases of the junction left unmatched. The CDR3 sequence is CAWSRTGKSDEQFF. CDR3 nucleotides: TGTGCCTGGAGTCGGACAGGAAAATCGGATGAGCAGTTCTTC.

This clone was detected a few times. CDR3 in DNA: TGTGCCAGCAGCCCCTACCCACAGGACAGCTATGGCTACACCTTC. Its protein product is CASSPYPQDSYGYTF. V usage is TRBV5-4 and J usage is TRBJ1-2, with D perhaps TRBD1 (6 bases). The CDR3 contains 15 residues. The ends were cut back, 4 bases at V and 4 bases at J, with 17 bases in the middle. In germline, CDR1 is SGHNT, CDR2 YYREEE (reference sequence). The full variable domain, in which reference TRBV5-4 and TRBJ1-2 provide the parts outside the CDR3, is ETGVTQSPTHLIKTRGQQVTLRCSSQSGHNTVSWYQQALGQGPQFIFQYYREEENGRGNFPPRFSGLQFPNYSSELNVNALELDDSALYLCASSPYPQDSYGYTFGSGTRLTVV.

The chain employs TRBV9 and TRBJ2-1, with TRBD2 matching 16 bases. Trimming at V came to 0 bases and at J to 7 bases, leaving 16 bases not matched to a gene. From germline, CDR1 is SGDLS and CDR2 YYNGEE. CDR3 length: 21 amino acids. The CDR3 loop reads CASSVVVWGTSGRAAKNEQFF. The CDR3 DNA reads TGTGCCAGCAGCGTAGTAGTGTGGGGGACTAGCGGGAGGGCCGCTAAGAATGAGCAGTTCTTC. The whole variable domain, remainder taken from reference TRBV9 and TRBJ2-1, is DSGVTQTPKHLITATGQRVTLRCSPRSGDLSVYWYQQSLDQGLQFLIQYYNGEERAKGNILERFSAQQFPDLHSELNLSSLELGDSALYFCASSVVVWGTSGRAAKNEQFFGPGTRLTVL.

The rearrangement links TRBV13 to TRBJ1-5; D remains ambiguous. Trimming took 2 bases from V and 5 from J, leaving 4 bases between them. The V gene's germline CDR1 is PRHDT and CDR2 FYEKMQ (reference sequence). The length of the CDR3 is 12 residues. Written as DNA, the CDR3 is TGTGCCAGCAGCTTACGGGATCAGCCCCAGCATTTT. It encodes CASSLRDQPQHF.

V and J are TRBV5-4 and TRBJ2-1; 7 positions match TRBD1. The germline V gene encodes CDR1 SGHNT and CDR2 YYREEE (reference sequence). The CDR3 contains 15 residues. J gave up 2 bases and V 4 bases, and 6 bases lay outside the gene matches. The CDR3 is CASSRGQSTYNEQFF. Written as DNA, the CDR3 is TGTGCCAGCAGCCGGGGACAGTCGACCTACAATGAGCAGTTCTTC.

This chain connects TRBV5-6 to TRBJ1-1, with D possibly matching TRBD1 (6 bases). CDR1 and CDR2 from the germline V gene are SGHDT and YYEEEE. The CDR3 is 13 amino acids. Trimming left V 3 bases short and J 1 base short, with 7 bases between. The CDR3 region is CASSSGQNTEAFF. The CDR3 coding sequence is TGTGCCAGCAGCTCGGGACAGAACACTGAAGCTTTCTTT.

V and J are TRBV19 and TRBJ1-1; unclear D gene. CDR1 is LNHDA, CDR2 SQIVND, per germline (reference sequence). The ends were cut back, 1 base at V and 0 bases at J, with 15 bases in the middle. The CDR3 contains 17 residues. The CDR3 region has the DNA TGTGCCAGTAGTATAGTGGAGAGCGGATTCATGAACACTGAAGCTTTCTTT. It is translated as CASSIVESGFMNTEAFF.

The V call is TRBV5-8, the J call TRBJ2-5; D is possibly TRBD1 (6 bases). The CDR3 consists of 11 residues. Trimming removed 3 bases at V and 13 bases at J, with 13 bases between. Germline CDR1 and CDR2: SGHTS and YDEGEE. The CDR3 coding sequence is TGTGCCAGCAGCTCGGACAGCCCGTTGTACTTC. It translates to CASSSDSPLYF.

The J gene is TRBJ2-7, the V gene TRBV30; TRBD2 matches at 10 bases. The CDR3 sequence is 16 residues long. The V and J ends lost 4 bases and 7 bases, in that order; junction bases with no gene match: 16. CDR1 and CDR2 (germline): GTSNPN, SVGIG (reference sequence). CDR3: CAWTPRLLAGVDEQYF. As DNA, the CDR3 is TGTGCCTGGACCCCCCGACTGCTAGCGGGAGTTGATGAGCAGTACTTC. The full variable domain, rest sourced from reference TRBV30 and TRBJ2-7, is SQTIHQWPATLVQPVGSPLSLECTVEGTSNPNLYWYRQAAGRGLQLLFYSVGIGQISSEVPQNLSASRPQDRQFILSSKKLLLSDSGFYLCAWTPRLLAGVDEQYFGPGTRLTVT.

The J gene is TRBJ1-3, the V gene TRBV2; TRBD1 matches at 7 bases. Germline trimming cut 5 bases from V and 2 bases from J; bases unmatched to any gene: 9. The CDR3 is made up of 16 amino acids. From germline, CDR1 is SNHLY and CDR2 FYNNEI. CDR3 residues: CASSRDRVSAGNTIYF. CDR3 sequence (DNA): TGTGCCAGCAGTCGCGACAGGGTCTCAGCTGGAAACACCATATATTTT. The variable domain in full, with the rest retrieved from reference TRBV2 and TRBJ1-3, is EPEVTQTPSHQVTQMGQEVILRCVPISNHLYFYWYRQILGQKVEFLVSFYNNEISEKSEIFDDQFSVERPDGSNFTLKIRSTKLEDSAMYFCASSRDRVSAGNTIYFGEGSWLTVV.

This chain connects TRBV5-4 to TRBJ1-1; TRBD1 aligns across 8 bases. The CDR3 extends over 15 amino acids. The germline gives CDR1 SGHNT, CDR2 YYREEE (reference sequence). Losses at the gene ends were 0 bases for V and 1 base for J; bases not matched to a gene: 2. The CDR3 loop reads CASSLVDRANTEAFF. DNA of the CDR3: TGTGCCAGCAGCTTGGTGGACAGGGCGAACACTGAAGCTTTCTTT.

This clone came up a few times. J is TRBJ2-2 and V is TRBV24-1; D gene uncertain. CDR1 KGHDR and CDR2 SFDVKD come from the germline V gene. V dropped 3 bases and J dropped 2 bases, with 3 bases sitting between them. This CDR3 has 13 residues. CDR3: CATSDPNTGELFF. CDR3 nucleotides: TGTGCCACCAGTGATCCTAACACCGGGGAGCTGTTTTTT.

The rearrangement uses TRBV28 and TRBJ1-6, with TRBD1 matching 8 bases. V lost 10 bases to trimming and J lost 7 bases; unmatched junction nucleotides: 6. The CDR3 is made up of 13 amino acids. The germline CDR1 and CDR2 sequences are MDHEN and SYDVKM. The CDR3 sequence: CATGTGSNSPLHF. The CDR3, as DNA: TGTGCCACCGGGACAGGTAGCAATTCACCCCTCCACTTT.

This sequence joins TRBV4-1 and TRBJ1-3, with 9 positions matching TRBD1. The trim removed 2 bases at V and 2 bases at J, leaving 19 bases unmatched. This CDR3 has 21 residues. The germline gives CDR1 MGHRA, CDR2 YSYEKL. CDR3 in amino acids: CASSQTPSGQGLLRAGNTIYF. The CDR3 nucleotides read TGCGCCAGCAGCCAAACACCTTCGGGACAGGGACTTTTAAGGGCTGGAAACACCATATATTTT.

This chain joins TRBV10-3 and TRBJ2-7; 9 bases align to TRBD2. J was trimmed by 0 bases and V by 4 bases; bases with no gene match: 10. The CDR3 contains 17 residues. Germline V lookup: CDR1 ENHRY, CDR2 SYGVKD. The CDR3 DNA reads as TGTGCCATCAGTGGCCTGGGGCCTAGCGGGGTCTCCTACGAGCAGTACTTC. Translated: CAISGLGPSGVSYEQYF.

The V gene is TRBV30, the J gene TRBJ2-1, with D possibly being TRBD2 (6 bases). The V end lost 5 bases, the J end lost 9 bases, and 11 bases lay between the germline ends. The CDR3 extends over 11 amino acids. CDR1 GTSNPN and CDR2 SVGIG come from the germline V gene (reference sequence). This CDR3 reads CAWYEGGEQFF. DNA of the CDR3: TGTGCCTGGTATGAGGGAGGTGAGCAGTTCTTC.

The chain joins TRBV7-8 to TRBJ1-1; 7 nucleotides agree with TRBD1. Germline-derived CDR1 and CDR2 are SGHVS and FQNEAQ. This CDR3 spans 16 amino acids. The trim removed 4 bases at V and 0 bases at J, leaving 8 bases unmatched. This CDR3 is CASSYPGTAMNTEAFF. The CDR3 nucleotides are TGTGCCAGCAGCTACCCCGGGACAGCCATGAACACTGAAGCTTTCTTT.

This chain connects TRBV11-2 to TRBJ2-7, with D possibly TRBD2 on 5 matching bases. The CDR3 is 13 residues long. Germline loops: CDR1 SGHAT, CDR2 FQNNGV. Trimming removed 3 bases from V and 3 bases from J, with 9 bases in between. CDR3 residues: CASSFGLDYEQYF. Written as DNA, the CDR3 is TGTGCCAGCAGCTTTGGACTGGACTACGAGCAGTACTTC.

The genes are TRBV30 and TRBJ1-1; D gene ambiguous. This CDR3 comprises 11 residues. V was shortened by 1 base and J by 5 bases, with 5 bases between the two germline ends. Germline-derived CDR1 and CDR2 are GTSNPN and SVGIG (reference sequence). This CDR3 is CAWSGETEAFF. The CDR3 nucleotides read TGTGCCTGGAGTGGGGAGACTGAAGCTTTCTTT.

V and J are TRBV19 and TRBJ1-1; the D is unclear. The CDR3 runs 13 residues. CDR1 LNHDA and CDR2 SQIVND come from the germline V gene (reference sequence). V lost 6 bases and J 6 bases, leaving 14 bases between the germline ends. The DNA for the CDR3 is TGTGCCAGTAGGTACACTGAGGGCCCTGAAGCTTTCTTT. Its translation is CASRYTEGPEAFF.

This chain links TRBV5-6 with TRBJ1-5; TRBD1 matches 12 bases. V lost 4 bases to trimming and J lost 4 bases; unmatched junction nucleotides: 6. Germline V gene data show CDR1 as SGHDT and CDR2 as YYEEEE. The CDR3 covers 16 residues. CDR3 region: CASSGGQGARNQPQHF. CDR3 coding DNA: TGTGCCAGCAGCGGGGGACAGGGGGCGCGGAATCAGCCCCAGCATTTT.

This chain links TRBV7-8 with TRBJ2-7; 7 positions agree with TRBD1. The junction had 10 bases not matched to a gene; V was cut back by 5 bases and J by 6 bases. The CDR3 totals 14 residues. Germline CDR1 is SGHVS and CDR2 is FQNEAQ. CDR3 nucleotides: TGTGCCAGCAGCAAACGAACAGGGGTCGGCGAGCAGTACTTC. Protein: CASSKRTGVGEQYF.